These 25 T cell receptor beta chains were sequenced from one sample in a study of cytomegalovirus exposure and HLA in healthy donors. The table came from immunoSEQ multiplex PCR; TCRdb's copy has only in-frame clones and leaves some out. The sample has 150,000 to 250,000 clones, 75% to 85% seen once. Sequenced: PBMCs. The receptors derive from a young woman in good health and CMV-seropositive.

The chain has TRBV30 and TRBJ2-7; tentatively, D is TRBD1 (5 bases). The CDR3 consists of 13 residues. Germline V CDR1 and CDR2: GTSNPN, SVGIG (reference sequence). V lost 5 bases, J lost 1 base, and 12 bases lay in between. This chain's CDR3 is CAWSRDRSYEQYF. In DNA form, the CDR3 reads TGTGCCTGGTCCAGGGATCGGTCCTACGAGCAGTACTTC.

This chain connects TRBV11-3 to TRBJ2-7; 7 bases are a match to TRBD1. This CDR3 has 16 amino acids. V gave up 5 bases and J gave up 3 bases; unmatched junction bases: 13. The germline V gene has CDR1 SGHNT and CDR2 YENEEA. CDR3 in amino acids: CASSPGPGQTIYEQYF. For the CDR3, the DNA is TGTGCCAGCAGCCCAGGACCGGGACAGACTATCTACGAGCAGTACTTC.

The chain couples TRBV29-1 to TRBJ1-1, with TRBD1 identical over 10 bases. V shed 6 bases and J 5 bases; nucleotides not matched to a gene: 6. Germline CDR1 is SQVTM and CDR2 is ANQGSEA. CDR3 length: 13 residues. The CDR3 reads CSVTGGARTEAFF. As DNA, the CDR3 is TGCAGCGTGACAGGGGGCGCAAGAACTGAAGCTTTCTTT.

The V and J genes are TRBV5-4 and TRBJ2-7; 7 bases are shared with TRBD2. Germline assignment: CDR1 SGHNT and CDR2 YYREEE (reference sequence). The CDR3 runs 15 residues. With 1 base clipped from V and 4 bases from J, the junction kept 8 bases outside the gene matches. CDR3 DNA sequence: TGTGCCAGCAGCTTGCCGGCGGGAGTGTCTTACGAGCAGTACTTC. Residues: CASSLPAGVSYEQYF.

The chain combines TRBV13 with TRBJ2-7; 11 bases are a match to TRBD2. This CDR3 comprises 15 residues. The germline CDR1 and CDR2 sequences are PRHDT and FYEKMQ (reference sequence). V gave up 5 bases and J gave up 6 bases; unmatched junction bases: 9. This CDR3 is CASSRIGLAGGEQYF. The CDR3 nucleotides are TGTGCCAGCAGCCGCATTGGACTAGCGGGTGGCGAGCAGTACTTC.

The chain joins TRBV5-6 to TRBJ2-5, with TRBD2 matching 15 bases. The germline V gene encodes CDR1 SGHDT and CDR2 YYEEEE. Trimming at V came to 4 bases and at J to 2 bases, leaving 9 bases not matched to a gene. The length of the CDR3 is 18 residues. In DNA, the CDR3 is TGTGCCAGCAGCCATGGACTAGCGGGAGGGCCCCGACAAGAGACCCAGTACTTC. It yields the protein CASSHGLAGGPRQETQYF. The full variable domain, its missing parts supplied by reference TRBV5-6 and TRBJ2-5, is DAGVTQSPTHLIKTRGQQVTLRCSPKSGHDTVSWYQQALGQGPQFIFQYYEEEERQRGNFPDRFSGHQFPNYSSELNVNALLLGDSALYLCASSHGLAGGPRQETQYFGPGTRLLVL.

The V and J genes are TRBV27 and TRBJ1-2, with D tentatively TRBD1 (6 bases). The CDR3 is 14 amino acids. V was clipped by 1 base and J by 10 bases, with 16 bases between them. From germline, CDR1 is MNHEY and CDR2 SMNVEV (reference sequence). CDR3 bases: TGTGCCAGCAGTTTATTGCCGTCGGGGGGCGCCTACACCTTC. Residues: CASSLLPSGGAYTF.

The V gene is TRBV6-6, the J gene TRBJ1-4, with no clear D. V was clipped by 3 bases and J by 5 bases, with 10 bases between them. CDR3 length: 14 amino acids. Germline loops: CDR1 MNHNY, CDR2 SVGAGI (reference sequence). CDR3 nucleotide sequence: TGTGCCAGCAGTTATTCCGGTGAGAATGAAAAACTGTTTTTT. Its protein product is CASSYSGENEKLFF.

This clone was picked up a small number of times. The chain's CDR3 is CASSLGSLAGGLHNEQFF. In DNA, the CDR3 is TGTGCCAGCAGCTTAGGCTCGCTAGCGGGAGGGCTCCACAATGAGCAGTTCTTC. The V and J genes are TRBV7-6 and TRBJ2-1; 12 bases fit TRBD2. Germline V gene lookup returns CDR1 SGHVS and CDR2 FNYEAQ. V shed 1 base, J shed 5 bases, and the junction held 9 bases outside the gene matches. The CDR3 is made up of 18 amino acids.

V is TRBV6-5 and J is TRBJ1-2; perhaps TRBD1 as D (6 bases). V gave up 5 bases and J gave up 8 bases, with 12 bases separating them. The CDR3 extends over 12 amino acids. Germline V gene sequence: CDR1 MNHEY, CDR2 SVGAGI. The DNA of the CDR3 is TGTGCCAGCAGTAAACAGGGTTACGGCTACACCTTC. Translation gives CASSKQGYGYTF.

This rearrangement joins TRBV28 to TRBJ2-7; TRBD2 aligns across 9 bases. Unmatched junction bases numbered 9, after V lost 6 bases and J lost 3 bases. CDR1 MDHEN and CDR2 SYDVKM come from the germline V gene. This CDR3 is built from 15 residues. This CDR3 reads CASRGTSGPIYEQYF. DNA of the CDR3: TGTGCCAGCAGGGGTACTAGCGGGCCTATCTACGAGCAGTACTTC.

V and J are TRBV11-3 and TRBJ2-1, with a tentative D call TRBD1 (6 bases). Trimming left V 0 bases short and J 4 bases short, with 13 bases between. Germline values: CDR1 SGHNT, CDR2 YENEEA. The CDR3 contains 16 residues. The DNA of the CDR3 is TGTGCCAGCAGCTTAGATTCAGGGACAAATTACAATGAGCAGTTCTTC. It specifies CASSLDSGTNYNEQFF. Variable domain in full (rest from reference TRBV11-3 and TRBJ2-1): EAGVVQSPRYKIIEKKQPVAFWCNPISGHNTLYWYLQNLGQGPELLIRYENEEAVDDSQLPKDRFSAERLKGVDSTLKIQPAELGDSAVYLCASSLDSGTNYNEQFFGPGTRLTVL.

The chain couples TRBV6-1 to TRBJ1-5; 9 nucleotides match TRBD1. The V gene end was trimmed by 6 bases and the J gene end by 5 bases; junction bases not matched to a gene: 8. This CDR3 contains 15 residues. Per germline, CDR1 MNHNS and CDR2 SASEGT. The CDR3 here is CASRGGQGTYQPQHF. CDR3 DNA sequence: TGTGCCAGCAGGGGAGGACAGGGGACCTATCAGCCCCAGCATTTT.

The V and J genes are TRBV20-1 and TRBJ1-5; no firm D call. Germline CDR1 is DFQATT and CDR2 is SNEGSKA (reference sequence). Trimming took off 8 bases at V and 9 bases at J, with 14 bases between the two ends. This CDR3 is built from 11 residues. CDR3 sequence: CSSGSAGPQHF. CDR3 in DNA: TGCAGTTCCGGGAGCGCCGGGCCCCAGCATTTT.

J is TRBJ2-7 and V is TRBV25-1; 9 positions agree with TRBD1. The CDR3 runs 14 residues. The ends lost 9 bases at V and 1 base at J; junction bases unmatched: 7. Germline assignment: CDR1 MGHDK and CDR2 SYGVNS. CDR3 sequence reads: CASQRGQGSYEQYF. As DNA, the CDR3 is TGTGCCAGTCAGAGGGGACAGGGTTCCTACGAGCAGTACTTC.

The chain links TRBV5-4 to TRBJ1-5; perhaps TRBD1 as D (6 bases). Germline-derived CDR1 and CDR2 are SGHNT and YYREEE (reference sequence). The V and J ends lost 0 bases and 5 bases respectively, with 9 bases between them. The CDR3 length is 14 residues. Written as DNA, the CDR3 is TGTGCCAGCAGCTTGGGGGGACAAGATCAGCCCCAGCATTTT. Translation gives CASSLGGQDQPQHF.

V usage is TRBV6-5 and J usage is TRBJ2-7; 10 nucleotides align to TRBD1. Trimming at V came to 5 bases and at J to 3 bases, leaving 7 bases not matched to a gene. Germline V gene sequence: CDR1 MNHEY, CDR2 SVGAGI. There are 15 residues in the CDR3. DNA of the CDR3: TGTGCCAGCAGTCCAAAGGACAGGGGGGTCTACGAGCAGTACTTC. Protein product: CASSPKDRGVYEQYF.

The chain recombines TRBV27 with TRBJ1-1; 7 bases agree with TRBD1. The germline V gene encodes CDR1 MNHEY and CDR2 SMNVEV (reference sequence). V was pared by 2 bases and J by 5 bases, with 8 bases of the junction left unmatched. The CDR3 extends over 15 amino acids. CDR3 DNA: TGTGCCAGCAGTTTAAGTCTGACAGGGATGACTGAAGCTTTCTTT. The encoded protein is CASSLSLTGMTEAFF.

The chain couples TRBV5-1 to TRBJ2-4; D unclear. Germline lookup yields CDR1 SGHRS and CDR2 YFSETQ. Trimming left V 2 bases short and J 7 bases short, with 10 bases between. There are 13 residues in the CDR3. CDR3 in amino acids: CASSFAGSNIQYF. CDR3 in DNA: TGCGCCAGCAGCTTCGCCGGGTCGAACATTCAGTACTTC.

This chain uses TRBV30 with TRBJ2-5; D not certain. CDR3 length: 16 residues. Trimming stripped 3 bases from V and 1 base from J, with 18 bases between. Germline values: CDR1 GTSNPN, CDR2 SVGIG (reference sequence). The CDR3 region is CAWSDLLEPAQETQYF. CDR3 DNA sequence: TGTGCCTGGAGCGACCTCCTAGAGCCCGCCCAAGAGACCCAGTACTTC. Supplemented by reference TRBV30 and TRBJ2-5, the full variable domain reads SQTIHQWPATLVQPVGSPLSLECTVEGTSNPNLYWYRQAAGRGLQLLFYSVGIGQISSEVPQNLSASRPQDRQFILSSKKLLLSDSGFYLCAWSDLLEPAQETQYFGPGTRLLVL.

The chain couples TRBV29-1 to TRBJ2-7; a possible D gene is TRBD1 (6 bases). V lost 4 bases and J 4 bases, leaving 17 bases between the germline ends. CDR1 is SQVTM and CDR2 is ANQGSEA in the germline V gene. The CDR3 contains 14 residues. The CDR3 loop reads CSVASGTWNYEQYF. DNA of the CDR3: TGCAGCGTTGCGTCTGGGACATGGAATTACGAGCAGTACTTC.

The V and J genes are TRBV27 and TRBJ2-5, with 8 bases fitting TRBD2. This CDR3 is built from 18 residues. Germline V gives CDR1 MNHEY, CDR2 SMNVEV (reference sequence). V was pared by 5 bases and J by 2 bases, with 16 bases of the junction left unmatched. This chain's CDR3 is CASSLKRTSLSSQETQYF. The CDR3 DNA reads as TGTGCCAGCAGTCTTAAGAGGACTAGCCTATCCAGTCAAGAGACCCAGTACTTC.

This sequence joins TRBV18 and TRBJ1-5; 7 bases match TRBD1. The V gene's germline CDR1 is KGHSH and CDR2 LQKENI. V was clipped by 5 bases and J by 0 bases; unmatched bases: 10. This CDR3 has 17 amino acids. DNA of the CDR3: TGTGCCAGCTCAGGGACAAACGACAGGGTTAGCAATCAGCCCCAGCATTTT. Translating it yields CASSGTNDRVSNQPQHF. Full variable domain (rest looked up from reference TRBV18 and TRBJ1-5): NAGVMQNPRHLVRRRGQEARLRCSPMKGHSHVYWYRQLPEEGLKFMVYLQKENIIDESGMPKERFSAEFPKEGPSILRIQQVVRGDSAAYFCASSGTNDRVSNQPQHFGDGTRLSIL.

V is TRBV29-1 and J is TRBJ1-1, with D perhaps matching TRBD1 (5 bases). Germline-derived CDR1 and CDR2 are SQVTM and ANQGSEA. V dropped 4 bases and J dropped 0 bases, with 12 bases sitting between them. The length of the CDR3 is 14 residues. The CDR3 loop reads CSVVAGQMNTEAFF. CDR3 nucleotides: TGCAGCGTTGTCGCGGGGCAGATGAACACTGAAGCTTTCTTT.

The J gene is TRBJ1-2, the V gene TRBV9; D is perhaps TRBD1 (6 bases). V lost 4 bases, J lost 2 bases, and 12 bases lay in between. The CDR3 is 14 residues long. CDR1 is SGDLS and CDR2 is YYNGEE in the germline V gene. In nucleotides, the CDR3 is TGTGCCAGCAGCCTCGACAGGTCCAACTATGGCTACACCTTC. This translates into CASSLDRSNYGYTF.